These T cell receptor beta chains were read from a single sample in a study of blood T cell repertoires in COVID-19. Libraries were prepared by immunoSEQ multiplex PCR; TCRdb keeps only in-frame clonotypes and omits some of them. The data show 300,000 or so clones, 86% seen once. The sequencing sample was made of peripheral blood. The receptors come from a woman in her 50s with acute or convalescent COVID-19. Both conserved end residues are part of each CDR3. A D gene is named only where the DNA matches it firmly. Expanded clones get a size class; other rows say once, few or many, or leave the size out.

CDR3: CASSARGLAESYEQYF
DNA: TGTGCCAGCAGCGCAAGGGGACTAGCGGAATCCTACGAGCAGTACTTC
size: NA
J: TRBJ2-7
D: TRBD2
V: TRBV9

CDR3: CASSLVRTGPTEAFF
DNA: TGTGCCAGCAGCTTAGTGCGGACAGGACCTACTGAAGCTTTCTTT
size: NA
J: TRBJ1-1
D: TRBD1
V: TRBV11-2

CDR3: CASSRFGAGGYNEQFF
DNA: TGTGCCAGCAGCCGCTTTGGCGCGGGAGGGTACAATGAGCAGTTCTTC
size: few
J: TRBJ2-1
D: TRBD2
V: TRBV7-9

CDR3: CSAGTGGREQYF
DNA: TGCAGCGCCGGGACAGGGGGGCGCGAGCAGTACTTC
size: NA
J: TRBJ2-7
D: TRBD1
V: TRBV29-1

CDR3: CAISESTAGGYTF
DNA: TGTGCCATCAGTGAGTCGACAGCCGGGGGCTACACCTTC
size: NA
J: TRBJ1-2
D: NA
V: TRBV10-3

CDR3: CSVTSGTSSRTQYF
DNA: TGCAGCGTTACTAGCGGGACCTCCTCGCGGACCCAGTACTTC
size: once
J: TRBJ2-5
D: TRBD2
V: TRBV29-1

CDR3: CAISAAPAGVNNEQFF
DNA: TGTGCCATCAGTGCCGCTCCGGCGGGGGTGAACAATGAGCAGTTCTTC
size: NA
J: TRBJ2-1
D: TRBD2
V: TRBV10-3

CDR3: CAINTGGDGYTF
DNA: TGTGCCATCAATACAGGGGGCGATGGCTACACCTTC
size: once
J: TRBJ1-2
D: TRBD1
V: TRBV10-3

CDR3: CASSYRTGWEAFF
DNA: TGTGCCAGCAGTTATAGGACAGGGTGGGAAGCTTTCTTT
size: NA
J: TRBJ1-1
D: TRBD1
V: TRBV6-5

CDR3: CASSIAYPQETQYF
DNA: TGTGCCAGTAGTATAGCCTACCCGCAAGAGACCCAGTACTTC
size: NA
J: TRBJ2-5
D: NA
V: TRBV19

CDR3: CASSWTSGSVNEQFF
DNA: TGTGCCAGCAGCTGGACTAGCGGGAGCGTAAATGAGCAGTTCTTC
size: NA
J: TRBJ2-1
D: TRBD2
V: TRBV11-2

CDR3: CASSSGLAGVNEQFF
DNA: TGTGCCAGCTCATCGGGACTAGCGGGTGTCAATGAGCAGTTCTTC
size: NA
J: TRBJ2-1
D: TRBD2
V: TRBV18

CDR3: CASSRLSSSAGLYYYYEQYF
DNA: TGTGCCAGCAGCAGGCTCTCTAGTTCGGCAGGGCTTTACTACTACTACGAGCAGTACTTC
size: NA
J: TRBJ2-7
D: NA
V: TRBV21-1

CDR3: CASTQGTGFTYEQYF
DNA: TGTGCCAGCACCCAGGGGACAGGCTTTACCTACGAGCAGTACTTC
size: NA
J: TRBJ2-7
D: TRBD1
V: TRBV6-5

CDR3: CASSFGRLAGAYEQYF
DNA: TGCGCCAGCAGCTTCGGGCGACTAGCGGGCGCCTACGAGCAGTACTTC
size: NA
J: TRBJ2-7
D: TRBD2
V: TRBV5-1

CDR3: CASSPETGEAFF
DNA: TGTGCCAGCAGCCCCGAGACAGGGGAAGCTTTCTTT
size: NA
J: TRBJ1-1
D: TRBD1
V: TRBV13

CDR3: CASSLAGRKGGYEQYF
DNA: TGCGCCAGCAGCTTGGCTGGTAGGAAAGGGGGTTACGAGCAGTACTTC
size: few
J: TRBJ2-7
D: NA
V: TRBV5-1

CDR3: CASSPEGGTEAFF
DNA: TGTGCCAGCAGCCCGGAGGGAGGCACTGAAGCTTTCTTT
size: few
J: TRBJ1-1
D: NA
V: TRBV7-9

CDR3: CASRLDGRGYQPQHF
DNA: TGTGCCAGCAGACTCGATGGCAGGGGGTATCAGCCCCAGCATTTT
size: NA
J: TRBJ1-5
D: TRBD1
V: TRBV7-8

CDR3: CASSPTAETQYF
DNA: TGTGCCAGCAGCCCGACAGCGGAGACCCAGTACTTC
size: NA
J: TRBJ2-5
D: NA
V: TRBV7-2

CDR3: CATSERDRTYEQYF
DNA: TGTGCCACCAGTGAGCGAGACAGAACCTACGAGCAGTACTTC
size: NA
J: TRBJ2-7
D: NA
V: TRBV24-1

CDR3: CAGKPGQGILDTEAFF
DNA: TGTGCCGGAAAGCCGGGACAGGGGATTCTGGACACTGAAGCTTTCTTT
size: NA
J: TRBJ1-1
D: TRBD1
V: TRBV30

CDR3: CASTVNVVAQPQHF
DNA: TGTGCCAGCACCGTTAATGTGGTGGCTCAGCCCCAGCATTTT
size: few
J: TRBJ1-5
D: NA
V: TRBV28

CDR3: CASSHRDWGDTQYF
DNA: TGTGCCAGCAGTCACCGGGACTGGGGAGATACGCAGTATTTT
size: NA
J: TRBJ2-3
D: NA
V: TRBV6-5

CDR3: CASSFGTGREKLFF
DNA: TGCGCCAGCAGTTTCGGGACAGGGCGTGAAAAACTGTTTTTT
size: NA
J: TRBJ1-4
D: TRBD1
V: TRBV5-1

CDR3: CASSLDRGPYGANVLTF
DNA: TGTGCCAGCAGCTTAGACAGGGGGCCATATGGGGCCAACGTCCTGACTTTC
size: NA
J: TRBJ2-6
D: TRBD1
V: TRBV7-8

CDR3: CASSLAAGGSGNTIYF
DNA: TGTGCCAGCAGCTTAGCGGCAGGGGGCTCTGGAAACACCATATATTTT
size: once
J: TRBJ1-3
D: TRBD1
V: TRBV7-2

CDR3: CASSLDPAGQGEAFF
DNA: TGTGCCAGCAGCTTAGATCCTGCTGGACAGGGAGAAGCTTTCTTT
size: NA
J: TRBJ1-1
D: TRBD1
V: TRBV11-2

CDR3: CASSNRVSQETQYF
DNA: TGTGCCAGCAGCAACAGGGTCAGTCAAGAGACCCAGTACTTC
size: NA
J: TRBJ2-5
D: NA
V: TRBV7-2

CDR3: CASSQSITGGGDEKLFF
DNA: TGTGCCAGCAGCCAATCCATCACAGGGGGCGGAGATGAAAAACTGTTTTTT
size: NA
J: TRBJ1-4
D: TRBD1
V: TRBV16

CDR3: CASTLTGLSYNEQFF
DNA: TGTGCCAGCACTTTAACAGGTCTCTCCTACAATGAGCAGTTCTTC
size: NA
J: TRBJ2-1
D: NA
V: TRBV5-5

CDR3: CASSLAIESYGYTF
DNA: TGTGCCAGCAGCTTAGCCATAGAGTCCTATGGCTACACCTTC
size: NA
J: TRBJ1-2
D: NA
V: TRBV11-2

CDR3: CASSQTSGYEQYF
DNA: TGCGCCAGCAGCCAAACTAGCGGCTACGAGCAGTACTTC
size: NA
J: TRBJ2-7
D: TRBD2
V: TRBV4-1

CDR3: CASSRSGSGDNEQFF
DNA: TGTGCCAGCAGCCGTAGCGGGAGCGGGGACAATGAGCAGTTCTTC
size: NA
J: TRBJ2-1
D: TRBD2
V: TRBV11-3

CDR3: CASSPRQGFAGNTIYF
DNA: TGTGCCAGCAGCCCGCGACAGGGTTTCGCTGGAAACACCATATATTTT
size: NA
J: TRBJ1-3
D: TRBD1
V: TRBV9

CDR3: CASSFVSGRTTDTQYF
DNA: TGTGCCAGCAGTTTTGTCAGCGGGAGGACCACAGATACGCAGTATTTT
size: once
J: TRBJ2-3
D: TRBD2
V: TRBV27

CDR3: CASRTGSYGYTF
DNA: TGTGCCAGTAGAACAGGGTCCTATGGCTACACCTTC
size: NA
J: TRBJ1-2
D: NA
V: TRBV19

CDR3: CASSRRQGVEAFF
DNA: TGTGCCAGCAGCCGACGACAGGGGGTTGAAGCTTTCTTT
size: NA
J: TRBJ1-1
D: TRBD1
V: TRBV13

CDR3: CASSQENTGMSNQPQHF
DNA: TGTGCCAGCAGCCAAGAGAATACAGGGATGAGCAATCAGCCCCAGCATTTT
size: NA
J: TRBJ1-5
D: NA
V: TRBV4-2

CDR3: CASSLQGYGYTF
DNA: TGTGCCAGCAGTCTACAGGGATATGGCTACACCTTC
size: NA
J: TRBJ1-2
D: NA
V: TRBV27

CDR3: CASSQEGGQLYEQYF
DNA: TGCGCCAGCAGCCAAGAAGGGGGTCAGCTCTACGAGCAGTACTTC
size: NA
J: TRBJ2-7
D: NA
V: TRBV4-1

CDR3: CASSLGPGQGRGGETQYF
DNA: TGTGCCAGTAGTCTGGGGCCGGGACAGGGCCGAGGTGGGGAGACCCAGTACTTC
size: NA
J: TRBJ2-5
D: TRBD1
V: TRBV19

CDR3: CASSPSGQRGWDQPQHF
DNA: TGTGCCAGCAGCCCCTCGGGACAGCGAGGATGGGATCAGCCCCAGCATTTT
size: NA
J: TRBJ1-5
D: TRBD1
V: TRBV4-2

CDR3: CASSLTRIDTQYF
DNA: TGTGCCAGCAGCTTGACCAGGATAGATACGCAGTATTTT
size: NA
J: TRBJ2-3
D: NA
V: TRBV11-2

CDR3: CASSHEPGTLSYEQYF
DNA: TGCGCCAGCAGCCATGAACCCGGGACACTTTCCTACGAGCAGTACTTC
size: NA
J: TRBJ2-7
D: NA
V: TRBV4-1

CDR3: CASSPRRATANYGYTF
DNA: TGCGCCAGCAGTCCCCGAAGGGCGACAGCTAACTATGGCTACACCTTC
size: NA
J: TRBJ1-2
D: NA
V: TRBV23-1

CDR3: CASSSGQGRYF
DNA: TGTGCCAGCAGCTCTGGACAGGGCAGGTACTTC
size: NA
J: TRBJ2-7
D: TRBD1
V: TRBV7-2

CDR3: CASDGGTSGSYEQYF
DNA: TGTGCCAGCGACGGGGGGACTAGCGGGAGTTACGAGCAGTACTTC
size: NA
J: TRBJ2-7
D: TRBD2
V: TRBV7-9

CDR3: CASFPGSPGNEQFF
DNA: TGTGCCAGCTTTCCGGGGTCCCCCGGGAATGAGCAGTTCTTC
size: NA
J: TRBJ2-1
D: NA
V: TRBV28

CDR3: CASSQDRGVRETQYF
DNA: TGCGCCAGCAGCCAAGATCGGGGGGTCCGAGAGACCCAGTACTTC
size: NA
J: TRBJ2-5
D: TRBD2
V: TRBV4-1

CDR3: CASSTRLAGSYEQYF
DNA: TGTGCCAGCAGTACCAGACTAGCGGGATCCTACGAGCAGTACTTC
size: NA
J: TRBJ2-7
D: TRBD2
V: TRBV6-5